Included here is one TCR beta chain sequence, with context. This clonotype was found many times. Its specific antigen is unknown. Base qualities are not recorded, but no much larger clone differs from it by a single base. The donors were a few dozen Caucasian individuals from Russia, aged 6 to 90 years, who were systemically healthy. Approximately 10 milliliters of peripheral blood were collected from each donor into EDTA-treated Vacutainer tubes. PBMCs were isolated by Ficoll-Paque density-gradient centrifugation, with at least 6 million obtained per sample. Total RNA, at least 6 micrograms per sample, was extracted from PBMCs with Trizol reagent. For every donor, flow cytometry on a PBMC aliquot measured the percentage of naive CD45RAhigh/CD27high T cells. Including the terminal cysteine and phenylalanine, the CDR3 comprises 16 residues. Only the CDR3 DNA stays, 48 bases, in frame from base 1. The protocol used for the library was 5' RACE. Sequenced on an Illumina HiSeq 2500. A second roughly 7 to 11 cycle PCR used a sample-barcoded 5' primer and a J-beta primer mix. A template-switch 5' adaptor carrying 12 random nucleotides introduced a unique molecular identifier onto each TCR beta cDNA molecule. Each sample yielded at least 3 million CDR3-containing paired-end reads. The Mint cDNA synthesis kit, primed by a TRBC-specific oligonucleotide, was used to synthesize first-strand cDNA from all RNA. Following uracil-DNA glycosylase treatment, all cDNA underwent a first 18-cycle PCR with the universal primers M1SS and BC2_uni_R. For the original study's pipeline: For normalization, 1 million high-quality reads, each with a distinct molecular identifier, were randomly selected from each sample. Reads sharing molecular identifiers were discarded rather than binned into consensus sequences. MiTCR, run with a Q25 quality threshold and the strictest error-elimination algorithm, handled CDR3 identification, clonotype clustering and error correction. Lower-bound total TCR beta diversity was estimated with a nonparametric unseen species model using Euler transformation. TCRdb handled the public reads itself, with Q25 trimming in fastp and clone calling in MiXCR, and kept productive beta chains. Entries that share a CDR3 protein sequence are merged under the most common genes and DNA. The V and J calls shown here were made by TCRdb, not taken from the authors' results. The sample table holds 790,000 or so distinct CDR3 sequences, of which about 42% were seen once. The ten most abundant clones make up approximately 18% of the sample.

This specimen belongs to a study of blood T cells in healthy people across ages (dated by TCRdb to about 2015). With regard to the full study: In model experiments, template switching captured about one uniquely barcoded TCR beta cDNA molecule for every two T cells. Age-related changes in TCR beta repertoire diversity were measured in the study by deep sequencing normalized with unique cDNA molecular identifiers. Donors were grouped into four age groups: young (average roughly 15 years), middle-aged (roughly 40), aged (around 60) and long-lived (just over 80). Donors of different ages were randomly distributed across sequencing lanes to avoid experimental bias. Two additional independent replicas of 1 million unique cDNA reads from the same blood draw were analyzed for two donors (one aged 18 to 29 and one aged 80 or older). Results and caveats for the whole study, not just this receptor: Donor CMV infection status was unknown, potentially confounding age-related changes in expanded clonotypes. Observed TCR beta diversity per million T cells fell roughly linearly with age, and a significant reduction was already apparent by age approximately 40. Estimates of total diversity based on one million sequenced T cells were regarded as lower bounds and as underestimates. The long-lived group showed more naive CD4+ T cells, fewer expanded clones and increased TCR diversity than the aged group, suggesting age selection. Bulk unsorted PBMC profiling prevented conclusive comparison of naive and antigen-experienced compartments. A strong correlation was found between observed TCR beta diversity and the percentage of naive T cells measured by flow cytometry.

The sequence came from a man older than 75 in good health. Recombination connected TRBV21-1 to TRBJ2-1; the listed D gene, TRBD2, was not tested against the DNA. TRBV21-1 is a pseudogene segment. The material sequenced was blood. In nucleotide form, the sequence is TGTGCCAGCAGCAAAGCCGATCGTAGCGGGGACAATGAGCAGTTCTTC. It encodes CASSKADRSGDNEQFF.